Each of the 19 T cell receptor beta chains below was sequenced from the same sample in a study of post-analysis software for immune sequencing data. Study-wide findings and caveats: Relative to controls, patients had about 5 TRBV segments at higher frequency, with TRBV5-6, TRBV5-1 and TRBV20-1 among these.

Presence of unique molecular identifiers characterized the TCR beta cDNA libraries. Via MiXCR, TCRdb re-called the PCR reads, giving one row per CDR3 protein. The sample lists roughly 870,000 distinct CDR3 sequences, approximately 53% seen once, with about 4.8% in the top ten. These receptors are not linked to any known antigen. The sequenced sample was blood. Source of these receptors: a girl aged 10-17 years with multiple sclerosis.

The chain is built from TRBV20-1 and TRBJ2-3, with no clear D. V shed 3 bases and J shed 0 bases, with 10 bases lying between them. Germline CDR1 is DFQATT and CDR2 is SNEGSKA (reference sequence). The CDR3 sequence is 14 residues long. The CDR3 here is CSASYQSSTDTQYF. In DNA form, the CDR3 reads TGCAGTGCTAGCTACCAGTCTAGCACAGATACGCAGTATTTT.

The chain uses TRBV29-1 and TRBJ2-3; D perhaps matches TRBD2 (5 bases). V shed 7 bases and J shed 3 bases, with 11 bases lying between them. CDR1 is SQVTM and CDR2 is ANQGSEA in the germline V gene. This CDR3 has 12 residues. The CDR3 loop reads CSGRLPTDTQYF. The CDR3 bases are TGCAGCGGACGACTACCGACAGATACGCAGTATTTT.

The gene calls are TRBV5-1 and TRBJ2-4; TRBD1 agrees at 8 bases. The J call is in doubt because the DNA end fits TRBJ2-5 better. This CDR3 contains 13 residues. CDR1 is SGHRS, CDR2 YFSETQ, per germline. CDR3: CASSWDRRETQYF. DNA for the CDR3: TGCGCCAGCAGCTGGGACAGGAGGGAGACCCAGTACTTC.

In this sample, this clonotype turned up a few times. This sequence joins TRBV5-1 and TRBJ2-7, with no clear D. The CDR3 has 13 residues. CDR1 and CDR2 (germline): SGHRS, YFSETQ. Trimming shortened V by 2 bases and J by 3 bases, and 9 bases separated the two germline ends. Here the CDR3 reads CASSFLDFYEQYF. CDR3 DNA: TGCGCCAGCAGCTTCCTCGACTTCTACGAGCAGTACTTC.

This chain joins TRBV5-5 and TRBJ2-1; TRBD2 aligns across 15 bases. The CDR3 covers 17 residues. After removal of 3 bases from V and 6 bases from J, the junction contained 7 bases not matched to a gene. CDR1 is SGHKS, CDR2 YYEKEE, per germline (reference sequence). The CDR3 sequence: CASSSRTSGRGLNEQFF. DNA for the CDR3: TGTGCCAGCAGCTCAAGGACTAGCGGGAGGGGGCTCAATGAGCAGTTCTTC.

The chain recombines TRBV20-1 with TRBJ1-5, with D perhaps matching TRBD1 (5 bases). CDR1 DFQATT and CDR2 SNEGSKA come from the germline V gene (reference sequence). The CDR3 length is 15 residues. The V gene lost 1 base and the J gene lost 1 base, with 11 bases spanning the gap. The CDR3 sequence is CSARVGPGSNQPQHF. CDR3 nucleotide sequence: TGCAGTGCTAGAGTGGGGCCAGGAAGCAATCAGCCCCAGCATTTT.

The CDR3 sequence: CSARDRGRAGANVLTF. The CDR3 DNA is TGCAGTGCTAGAGATCGGGGCAGGGCTGGGGCCAACGTCCTGACTTTC. J is TRBJ2-6 and V is TRBV20-1, with D perhaps matching TRBD1 or TRBD2 (5 bases each). Germline assignment: CDR1 DFQATT and CDR2 SNEGSKA (reference sequence). CDR3 length: 16 residues. The V and J ends lost 0 bases and 2 bases respectively, with 11 bases between them.

The rearrangement joins TRBV30 to TRBJ1-1, with TRBD1 matching 8 bases. The CDR3 loop spans 16 amino acids. Germline V gene sequence: CDR1 GTSNPN, CDR2 SVGIG (reference sequence). The V gene end was trimmed by 3 bases and the J gene end by 4 bases; junction bases not matched to a gene: 13. The CDR3 coding sequence is TGTGCCTGGAGATTTGGAAAGGACAGGGTTGGCACTGAAGCTTTCTTT. Translation: CAWRFGKDRVGTEAFF.

This clonotype came up a few times. The rearrangement links TRBV12-3 or TRBV12-4 to TRBJ1-5; 7 bases align to TRBD1. There are 18 residues in the CDR3. V shed 3 bases and J 1 base; nucleotides not matched to a gene: 12. The CDR3 DNA reads TGTGCCAGCAGTTTTCTAGGGGGCGCGGACAGGAGCAATCAGCCCCAGCATTTT. It is translated as CASSFLGGADRSNQPQHF.

V and J are TRBV12-3 or TRBV12-4 and TRBJ2-3; 9 bases agree with TRBD2. This CDR3 contains 20 residues. Germline trimming cut 2 bases from V and 7 bases from J; bases unmatched to any gene: 22. The CDR3 DNA reads as TGTGCCAGCAGTTTAAGGAGAAGCGGGAGGCCCGGGGGGAAGGCACATACGCAGTATTTT. Protein: CASSLRRSGRPGGKAHTQYF.

This clonotype was seen more than once but under ten times. The chain couples TRBV10-3 to TRBJ2-1; 7 bases map to TRBD2. The CDR3 consists of 15 residues. Germline V lookup: CDR1 ENHRY, CDR2 SYGVKD. V lost 4 bases and J lost 9; bases outside the gene matches: 12. In DNA form, the CDR3 reads TGTGCCATCAGTGGGGATGGGCGGGAGTCGATTGAGCAGTTCTTC. Translation gives CAISGDGRESIEQFF.

Notes on this clonotype: Germline and junction disagree at one end, which may indicate a read error. The chain has TRBV29-1 and TRBJ1-1; 7 bases are shared with TRBD1. The CDR3 runs 13 residues. Per germline, CDR1 SQVTM and CDR2 ANQGSEA. In nucleotides, the CDR3 is TGCAGCGTCCCGACAGGGAAGAACACTGAAGCCTTCTTT. It translates to CSVPTGKNTEAFF.

The chain uses TRBV5-1 and TRBJ2-3, with 9 positions matching TRBD1. V lost 6 bases, J lost 6 bases, and 8 bases stayed unmatched. Germline V gene data show CDR1 as SGHRS and CDR2 as YFSETQ. The CDR3 runs to 14 residues. Here the CDR3 reads CASMGQGRADTQYF. Written as DNA, the CDR3 is TGCGCCAGCATGGGACAGGGTAGGGCGGATACGCAGTATTTT.

This clonotype showed up just a few times. In DNA form, the CDR3 reads TGTGCCAGCAGCCGCCCCGGAAGGACAGGGTCCGGAACTGAAGCTTTCTTT. Amino acids: CASSRPGRTGSGTEAFF. The chain links TRBV6-1 to TRBJ1-1, with 8 bases that match TRBD1. Germline CDR1 MNHNS, CDR2 SASEGT. The V segment lost 6 bases and the J segment 5 bases; nucleotides outside the gene matches: 17. This CDR3 spans 17 amino acids.

This clonotype turned up a few times. The chain uses TRBV7-9 and TRBJ2-7; D remains ambiguous. The J call may not be correct, given that the DNA end is closer to TRBJ2-5. The CDR3 has 14 residues. CDR1 SEHNR and CDR2 FQNEAQ come from the germline V gene (reference sequence). CDR3 coding DNA: TGTGCCAGCAGCTTATCCCGGATCGGAGAGACCCAGTACTTC. It specifies CASSLSRIGETQYF.

The V call is TRBV12-3 or TRBV12-4, the J call TRBJ2-1; D is ambiguous. Trimming pared 5 bases from V and 3 bases from J, leaving 14 bases between. CDR3 size: 15 residues. CDR3: CASSPQSPLYNEQFF. DNA of the CDR3: TGTGCCAGCAGTCCTCAAAGTCCCCTCTACAATGAGCAGTTCTTC.

This sequence joins TRBV5-1 and TRBJ1-2, with 9 positions matching TRBD1. With 3 bases clipped from V and 0 bases from J, the junction kept 6 bases outside the gene matches. The CDR3 has 16 residues. Germline V gives CDR1 SGHRS, CDR2 YFSETQ. The CDR3 DNA follows: TGCGCCAGCAGCTCCCGGACAGGGGAGGCTAACTATGGCTACACCTTC. This codes for CASSSRTGEANYGYTF.

The chain is built from TRBV20-1 and TRBJ2-7, with D possibly being TRBD2 (6 bases). Germline V gene sequence: CDR1 DFQATT, CDR2 SNEGSKA (reference sequence). V shed 1 base and J shed 3 bases, with 10 bases lying between them. The CDR3 length is 13 residues. This CDR3 is CSARAGVNYEQYF. CDR3 bases: TGCAGTGCTAGAGCGGGAGTTAACTACGAGCAGTACTTC.

The chain combines TRBV6-1 with TRBJ2-1, with 10 bases fitting TRBD2. The CDR3 consists of 19 residues. The germline V gene has CDR1 MNHNS and CDR2 SASEGT. Trimming cost V 6 bases and J 3 bases; bases outside gene matches: 17. CDR3 loop: CASRNKREGHNFIYNEQFF. The CDR3, as DNA: TGTGCCAGCAGGAATAAGCGGGAGGGCCACAACTTTATCTACAATGAGCAGTTCTTC.